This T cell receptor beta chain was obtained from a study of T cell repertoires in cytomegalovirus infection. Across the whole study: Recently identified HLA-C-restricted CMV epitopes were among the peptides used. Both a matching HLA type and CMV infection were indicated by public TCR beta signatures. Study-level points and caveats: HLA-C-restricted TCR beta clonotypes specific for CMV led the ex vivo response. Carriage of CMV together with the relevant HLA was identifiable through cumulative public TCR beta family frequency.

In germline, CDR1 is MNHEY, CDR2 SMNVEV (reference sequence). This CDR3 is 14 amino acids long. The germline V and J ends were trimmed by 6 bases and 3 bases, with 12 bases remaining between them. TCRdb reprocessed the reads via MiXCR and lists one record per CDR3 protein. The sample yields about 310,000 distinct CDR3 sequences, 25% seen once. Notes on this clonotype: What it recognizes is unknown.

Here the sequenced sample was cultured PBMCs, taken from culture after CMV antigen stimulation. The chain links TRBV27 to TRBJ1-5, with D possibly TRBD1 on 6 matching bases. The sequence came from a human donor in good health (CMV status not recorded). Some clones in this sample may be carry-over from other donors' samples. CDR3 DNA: TGTGCCAGCAGCATTGGACAGTCCAATCAGCCCCAGCATTTT. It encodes CASSIGQSNQPQHF.